The present T cell receptor (beta chain) was sequenced within a study of blood T cell repertoires in COVID-19. Study background: Specimens from acute and convalescent COVID-19 originated in the United States, Italy and Spain. T cells, B-cell-depleted T cells, or PBMCs supplied cDNA or gDNA.

In the study's own analysis: Amplifying reference gene primers gave estimates of nucleated cell counts. Repertoires were generated with immunoSEQ multiplex PCR, while TCRdb's copy carries only in-frame clones and drops some. The V and J calls and the clone size are those of that table, but D and trimming were determined from the DNA. The repertoire holds 130,000 to 150,000 clones, 75% to 90% seen once, with 3.5% in the top ten. This clone was seen a single time. Germline V gene sequence: CDR1 MNHEY, CDR2 SVGAGI. After removal of 6 bases from V and 4 bases from J, the junction contained 8 bases not matched to a gene. The CDR3 has 15 residues.

The receptor comes from a man between 65 and 85 years old who had recovered from COVID-19. Source material: peripheral blood. The J gene is TRBJ2-7, the V gene TRBV6-5, with 11 bases aligning to TRBD2. Here the CDR3 DNA reads TGTGCCAGCAGCTACAGACTAGCGGGAACTTACGAGCAGTACTTC. Translation: CASSYRLAGTYEQYF.